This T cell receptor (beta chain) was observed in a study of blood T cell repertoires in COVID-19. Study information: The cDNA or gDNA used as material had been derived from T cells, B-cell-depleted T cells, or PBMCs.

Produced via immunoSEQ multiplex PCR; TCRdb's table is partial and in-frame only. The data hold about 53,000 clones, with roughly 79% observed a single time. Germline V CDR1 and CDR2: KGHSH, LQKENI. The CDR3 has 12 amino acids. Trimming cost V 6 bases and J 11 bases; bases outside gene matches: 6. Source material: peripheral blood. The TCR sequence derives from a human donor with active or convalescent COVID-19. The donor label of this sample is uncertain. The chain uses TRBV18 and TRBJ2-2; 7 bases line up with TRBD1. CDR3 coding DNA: TGTGCCAGCTCCCAAAACAGGGGAGAGCTGTTTTTT. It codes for CASSQNRGELFF.